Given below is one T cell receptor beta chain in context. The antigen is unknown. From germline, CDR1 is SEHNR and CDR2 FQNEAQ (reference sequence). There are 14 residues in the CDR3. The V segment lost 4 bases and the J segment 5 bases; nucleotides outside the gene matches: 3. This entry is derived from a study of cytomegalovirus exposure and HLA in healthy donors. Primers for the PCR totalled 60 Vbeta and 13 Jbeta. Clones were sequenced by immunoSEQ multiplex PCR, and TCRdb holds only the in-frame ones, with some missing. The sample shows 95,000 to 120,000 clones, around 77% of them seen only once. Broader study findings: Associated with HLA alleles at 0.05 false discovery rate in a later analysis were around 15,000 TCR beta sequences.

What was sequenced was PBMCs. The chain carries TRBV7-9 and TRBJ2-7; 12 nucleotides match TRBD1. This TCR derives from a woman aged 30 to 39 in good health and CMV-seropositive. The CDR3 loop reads CASSWDRGQDEQYF. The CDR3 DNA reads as TGTGCCAGCAGCTGGGACAGGGGGCAAGACGAGCAGTACTTC. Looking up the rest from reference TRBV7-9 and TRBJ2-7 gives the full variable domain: DTGVSQNPRHKITKRGQNVTFRCDPISEHNRLYWYRQTLGQGPEFLTYFQNEAQLEKSRLLSDRFSAERPKGSFSTLEIQRTEQGDSAMYLCASSWDRGQDEQYFGPGTRLTVT.